The T cell receptor (beta chain) under discussion was sequenced for a study of neurological immune-mediated disorders. The table lists this clonotype with many counts. cDNA was made by 5'RACE with 10-nucleotide random UMIs. TCRdb reprocessed the 5' RACE reads with MiXCR, giving one entry per CDR3 protein. The data show approximately 36,000 distinct CDR3 sequences, less than 15% seen once. In germline, CDR1 is SEHNR, CDR2 FQNEAQ (reference sequence). Between the trimmed V and J ends, which lost 2 bases and 9 bases, there was a span of 8 bases. CDR3 length: 11 amino acids. The study built unsorted libraries from 2 million PBMCs kept at -80 C.

The chain recombines TRBV7-9 with TRBJ2-7, with a tentative D call TRBD2 (6 bases). This TCR came from a woman between 45 and 65 years old with HTLV-1-associated myelopathy (HAM/TSP). The specimen was PBMCs. The CDR3, as DNA: TGTGCCAGCAGCTTAAGGAGGGGGCAGTACTTC. It is translated as CASSLRRGQYF.